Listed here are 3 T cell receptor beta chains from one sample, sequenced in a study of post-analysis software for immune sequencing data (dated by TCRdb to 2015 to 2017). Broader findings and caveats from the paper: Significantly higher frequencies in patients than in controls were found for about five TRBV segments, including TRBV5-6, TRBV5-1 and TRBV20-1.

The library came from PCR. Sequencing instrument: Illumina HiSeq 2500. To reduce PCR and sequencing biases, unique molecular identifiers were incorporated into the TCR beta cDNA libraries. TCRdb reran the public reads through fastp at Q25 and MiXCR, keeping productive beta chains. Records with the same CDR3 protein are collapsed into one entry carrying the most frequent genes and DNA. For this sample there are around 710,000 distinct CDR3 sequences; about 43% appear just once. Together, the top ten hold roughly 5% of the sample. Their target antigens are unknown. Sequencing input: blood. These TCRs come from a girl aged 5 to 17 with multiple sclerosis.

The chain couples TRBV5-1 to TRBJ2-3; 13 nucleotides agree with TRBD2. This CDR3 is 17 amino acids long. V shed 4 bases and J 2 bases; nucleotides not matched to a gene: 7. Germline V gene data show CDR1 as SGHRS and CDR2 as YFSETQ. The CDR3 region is CASSPLLAGGSTDTQYF. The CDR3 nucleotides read TGCGCCAGCAGCCCCCTACTAGCGGGAGGGTCCACAGATACGCAGTATTTT. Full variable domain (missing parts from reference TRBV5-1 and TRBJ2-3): KAGVTQTPRYLIKTRGQQVTLSCSPISGHRSVSWYQQTPGQGLQFLFEYFSETQRNKGNFPGRFSGRQFSNSRSEMNVSTLELGDSALYLCASSPLLAGGSTDTQYFGPGTRLTVL.

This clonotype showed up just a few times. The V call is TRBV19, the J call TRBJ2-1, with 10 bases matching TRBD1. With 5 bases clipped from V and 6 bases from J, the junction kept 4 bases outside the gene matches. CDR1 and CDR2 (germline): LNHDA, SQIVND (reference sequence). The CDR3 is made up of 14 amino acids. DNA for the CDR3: TGTGCCAGTAGTCGTGGGACAGGGGCCAATGAGCAGTTCTTC. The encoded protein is CASSRGTGANEQFF. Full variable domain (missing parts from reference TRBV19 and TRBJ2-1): DGGITQSPKYLFRKEGQNVTLSCEQNLNHDAMYWYRQDPGQGLRLIYYSQIVNDFQKGDIAEGYSVSREKKESFPLTVTSAQKNPTAFYLCASSRGTGANEQFFGPGTRLTVL.

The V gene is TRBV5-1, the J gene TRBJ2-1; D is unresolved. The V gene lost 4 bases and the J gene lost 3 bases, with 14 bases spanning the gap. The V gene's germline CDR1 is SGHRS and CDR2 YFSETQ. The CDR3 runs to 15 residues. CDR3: CASSPGPNNYNEQFF. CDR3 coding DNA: TGCGCCAGCAGCCCCGGGCCAAACAACTACAATGAGCAGTTCTTC. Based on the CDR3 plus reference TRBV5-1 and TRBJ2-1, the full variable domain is KAGVTQTPRYLIKTRGQQVTLSCSPISGHRSVSWYQQTPGQGLQFLFEYFSETQRNKGNFPGRFSGRQFSNSRSEMNVSTLELGDSALYLCASSPGPNNYNEQFFGPGTRLTVL.